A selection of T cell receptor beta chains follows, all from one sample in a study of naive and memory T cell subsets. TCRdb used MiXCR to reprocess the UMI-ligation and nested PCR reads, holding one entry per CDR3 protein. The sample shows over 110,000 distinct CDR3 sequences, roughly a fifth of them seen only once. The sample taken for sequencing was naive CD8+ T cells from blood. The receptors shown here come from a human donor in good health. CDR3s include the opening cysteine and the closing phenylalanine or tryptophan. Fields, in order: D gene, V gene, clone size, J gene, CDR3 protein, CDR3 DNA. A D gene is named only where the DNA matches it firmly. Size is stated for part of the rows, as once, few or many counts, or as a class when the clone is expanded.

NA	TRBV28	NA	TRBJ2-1	CASRPGDPYNEQFF	TGTGCCAGCAGGCCGGGAGACCCCTACAATGAGCAGTTCTTC
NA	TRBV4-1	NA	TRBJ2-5	CASSQDQIEETQYF	TGCGCCAGCAGCCAAGATCAAATAGAAGAGACCCAGTACTTC
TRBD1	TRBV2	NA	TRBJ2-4	CASNRDRADGVGAKNIQYF	TGTGCCAGCAACCGGGACAGGGCGGATGGGGTTGGAGCCAAAAACATTCAGTACTTC
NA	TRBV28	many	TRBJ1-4	CASSFHNEKLFF	TGTGCCAGCAGTTTCCATAATGAAAAACTGTTTTTT
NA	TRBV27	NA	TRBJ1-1	CASSLSMSRGTEAFF	TGTGCCAGCAGTTTATCGATGAGTCGGGGCACTGAAGCTTTCTTT
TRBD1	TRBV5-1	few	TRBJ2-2	CASSLANPGQRDTGELFF	TGCGCCAGCAGCTTGGCTAACCCGGGACAGAGAGACACCGGGGAGCTGTTTTTT
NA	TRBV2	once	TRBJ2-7	CASGGTASYEQYF	TGTGCCAGCGGGGGGACAGCCTCCTACGAGCAGTACTTC
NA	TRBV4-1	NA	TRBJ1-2	CASSRVDPGRGYTF	TGCGCCAGCAGCCGAGTCGACCCCGGTAGGGGCTACACCTTC
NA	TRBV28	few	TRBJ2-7	CASSLMGEVAVEQYF	TGTGCCAGCAGTTTAATGGGGGAGGTTGCGGTCGAGCAGTACTTC
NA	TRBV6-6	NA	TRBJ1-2	CASSYSIAREKEVGGYTF	TGTGCCAGCAGTTACTCTATTGCGCGGGAAAAGGAAGTGGGCGGCTACACCTTC
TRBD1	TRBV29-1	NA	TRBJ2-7	CSVETGVYEQYF	TGCAGCGTCGAAACAGGGGTGTACGAGCAGTACTTC
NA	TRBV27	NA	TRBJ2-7	CASSLSNGGPYEQYF	TGTGCCAGCAGTTTATCGAACGGGGGACCCTACGAGCAGTACTTC
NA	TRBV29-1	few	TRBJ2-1	CSVRSLDNWNEQFF	TGCAGCGTTCGTTCGCTGGACAATTGGAATGAGCAGTTCTTC
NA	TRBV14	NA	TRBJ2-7	CASSQAGIHEQYF	TGTGCCAGCAGCCAAGCAGGGATCCACGAGCAGTACTTC
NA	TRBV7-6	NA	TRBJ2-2	CASPLNTGELFF	TGTGCCAGTCCACTTAACACCGGGGAGCTGTTTTTT
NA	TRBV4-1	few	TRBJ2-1	CASSAGGAGGKSYNEQFF	TGCGCCAGCAGCGCCGGGGGGGCAGGGGGCAAGTCCTACAATGAGCAGTTCTTC
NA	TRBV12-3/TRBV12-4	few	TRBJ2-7	CASSVKHDEQYF	TGTGCCAGCAGTGTTAAGCACGACGAGCAGTACTTC
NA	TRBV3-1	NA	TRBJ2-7	CASSQGVGWYEQYF	TGTGCCAGCAGCCAGGGTGTCGGGTGGTACGAGCAGTACTTC